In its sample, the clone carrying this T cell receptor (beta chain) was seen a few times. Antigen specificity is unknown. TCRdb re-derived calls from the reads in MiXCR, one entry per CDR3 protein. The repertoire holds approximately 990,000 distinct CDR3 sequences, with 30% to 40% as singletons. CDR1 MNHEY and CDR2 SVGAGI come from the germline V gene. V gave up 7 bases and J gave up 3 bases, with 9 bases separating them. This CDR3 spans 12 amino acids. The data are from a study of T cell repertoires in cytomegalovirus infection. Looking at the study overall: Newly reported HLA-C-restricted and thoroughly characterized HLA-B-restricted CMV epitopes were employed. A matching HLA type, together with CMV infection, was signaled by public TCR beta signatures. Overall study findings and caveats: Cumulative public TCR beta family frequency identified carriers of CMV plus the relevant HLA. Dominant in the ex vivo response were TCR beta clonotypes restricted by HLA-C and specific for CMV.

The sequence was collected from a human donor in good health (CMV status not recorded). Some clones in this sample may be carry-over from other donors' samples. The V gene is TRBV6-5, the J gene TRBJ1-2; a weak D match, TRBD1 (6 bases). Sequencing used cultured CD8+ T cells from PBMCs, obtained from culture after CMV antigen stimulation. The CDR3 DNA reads TGTGCCAGCACGACAGGAGACTATGGCTACACCTTC. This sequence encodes CASTTGDYGYTF.